The 28 T cell receptor beta chains reported below all come from one sample, sequenced in a study of glioma-infiltrating T cells after dendritic cell vaccination. Documented time point: after dendritic cell vaccination, including at tumor progression/relapse. Libraries were prepared by immunoSEQ multiplex PCR; TCRdb keeps only in-frame clonotypes and omits some of them. The sample includes some 110,000 clones, about 90% of them seen just once. This sample comprised blood, obtained after dendritic cell vaccination. Receptors were obtained from a human donor with glioblastoma.

This rearrangement joins TRBV5-1 to TRBJ1-4; 11 nucleotides match TRBD1. The CDR3 runs to 15 residues. The V gene's germline CDR1 is SGHRS and CDR2 YFSETQ. V gave up 5 bases and J gave up 7 bases; unmatched junction bases: 7. The CDR3 here is CASSLPGQGGEKLFF. The CDR3 nucleotides read TGCGCCAGCAGTTTACCGGGACAGGGGGGTGAAAAACTGTTTTTT.

A few counts support this clone. The rearrangement uses TRBV28 and TRBJ2-6; possible D gene TRBD1, 5 bases. Per germline, CDR1 MDHEN and CDR2 SYDVKM. This CDR3 contains 17 residues. V was cut by 7 bases and J by 0 bases, with 16 bases left in between. The CDR3 DNA reads TGTGCCAGCATCACAGGCTCTTCTCGCTCTGGGGCCAACGTCCTGACTTTC. It codes for CASITGSSRSGANVLTF.

This clone was observed a handful of times. Other DNA sequences from this sample encode an identical CDR3 as well. The chain uses TRBV25-1 and TRBJ2-2, with D uncertain. The germline V gene has CDR1 MGHDK and CDR2 SYGVNS. Trimming cost V 3 bases and J 2 bases, with 4 bases left between them. There are 13 residues in the CDR3. CDR3 bases: TGTGCCAGCAGTGACCGTAACACCGGGGAGCTGTTTTTT. Protein: CASSDRNTGELFF.

This chain uses TRBV7-3 with TRBJ1-1; D ambiguous. Germline CDR1 and CDR2: SGHTA and FQGTGA. This CDR3 is 13 amino acids long. Deletions cut 4 bases from V and 0 bases from J, with 6 bases between. The CDR3 reads CASSSLVNTEAFF. The CDR3 DNA reads TGTGCCAGCAGCTCCCTTGTGAACACTGAAGCTTTCTTT.

This chain connects TRBV7-9 to TRBJ1-2, with D hard to call. CDR3 length: 14 amino acids. V lost 3 bases and J 6 bases, leaving 14 bases between the germline ends. CDR1 is SEHNR, CDR2 FQNEAQ, per germline (reference sequence). The CDR3 reads CASSLDSPRHGYTF. The CDR3 bases are TGTGCCAGCAGCTTGGACTCTCCTCGCCATGGCTACACCTTC.

The CDR3 DNA sequence: TGTGCCAGCAGTGGAACCATTCAGGGAAGCTATGGCTACACCTTC. This sequence encodes CASSGTIQGSYGYTF. The chain carries TRBV6-1 and TRBJ1-2, with D possibly TRBD1 on 5 matching bases. The CDR3 has 15 residues. Trimming pared 4 bases from V and 4 bases from J, leaving 16 bases between. CDR1 is MNHNS and CDR2 is SASEGT in the germline V gene.

This clone was detected once. The J gene is TRBJ1-4, the V gene TRBV10-3; tentatively, D is TRBD1 (6 bases). Trimming took off 11 bases at V and 8 bases at J, with 18 bases between the two ends. The CDR3 has 13 residues. From germline, CDR1 is ENHRY and CDR2 SYGVKD. The CDR3 DNA follows: TGTGCCTCAAGCAAGGAGAGGGGGGAAAAACTGTTTTTT. Translated, it gives CASSKERGEKLFF.

The V gene is TRBV6-5, the J gene TRBJ2-1, with 8 bases fitting TRBD2. The CDR3 is made up of 14 amino acids. Germline trimming cut 5 bases from V and 3 bases from J; bases unmatched to any gene: 3. The germline gives CDR1 MNHEY, CDR2 SVGAGI. CDR3 residues: CASSRGGLYNEQFF. The CDR3 DNA reads as TGTGCCAGCAGTCGCGGGGGGCTCTACAATGAGCAGTTCTTC.

The rearrangement links TRBV4-1 to TRBJ2-7; 7 positions agree with TRBD1. From germline, CDR1 is MGHRA and CDR2 YSYEKL. This CDR3 has 13 amino acids. The J segment lost 3 bases and the V segment lost 2 bases, leaving 1 base of the junction unmatched. CDR3 sequence: CASSQRTGYEQYF. Written as DNA, the CDR3 is TGCGCCAGCAGCCAACGGACAGGCTACGAGCAGTACTTC.

The chain has TRBV5-5 and TRBJ1-4; tentative D call: TRBD1 (5 bases). V gave up 1 base and J gave up 8 bases, with 18 bases separating them. The CDR3 totals 16 residues. Germline V gene lookup returns CDR1 SGHKS and CDR2 YYEKEE (reference sequence). The CDR3, as DNA: TGTGCCAGCAGCTTGCTTGACAGCGGGCCCTTAGAAAAACTGTTTTTT. As protein: CASSLLDSGPLEKLFF. Drawing the rest from reference TRBV5-5 and TRBJ1-4, the complete variable domain is DAGVTQSPTHLIKTRGQQVTLRCSPISGHKSVSWYQQVLGQGPQFIFQYYEKEERGRGNFPDRFSARQFPNYSSELNVNALLLGDSALYLCASSLLDSGPLEKLFFGSGTQLSVL.

The chain recombines TRBV18 with TRBJ2-6, with TRBD1 identical over 8 bases. Looked up from germline, CDR1 is KGHSH and CDR2 is LQKENI. The CDR3 runs to 16 residues. Germline trimming cut 5 bases from V and 0 bases from J; bases unmatched to any gene: 3. The CDR3 is CASSSGGNSGANVLTF. The CDR3 DNA sequence: TGTGCCAGCTCATCAGGGGGCAACTCTGGGGCCAACGTCCTGACTTTC.

This chain joins TRBV19 and TRBJ2-1; 8 bases fit TRBD2. This CDR3 has 15 amino acids. Trimming at V came to 0 bases and at J to 4 bases, leaving 2 bases not matched to a gene. Germline CDR1 LNHDA, CDR2 SQIVND (reference sequence). CDR3 amino acids: CASSIEAGVYNEQFF. The DNA for the CDR3 is TGTGCCAGTAGTATAGAAGCGGGGGTTTACAATGAGCAGTTCTTC.

The V and J genes are TRBV5-5 and TRBJ2-7; TRBD1 matches at 8 bases. Germline CDR1 SGHKS, CDR2 YYEKEE (reference sequence). V lost 0 bases to trimming and J lost 5 bases; unmatched junction nucleotides: 4. This CDR3 comprises 14 residues. The CDR3 DNA reads TGTGCCAGCAGCTTGGCAGGGGGCGAGAACGAGCAGTACTTC. This translates into CASSLAGGENEQYF.

This chain uses TRBV7-9 with TRBJ1-2, with 7 bases that match TRBD1. The CDR3 has 12 amino acids. J gave up 7 bases and V 3 bases, and 2 bases lay outside the gene matches. In germline, CDR1 is SEHNR, CDR2 FQNEAQ (reference sequence). The CDR3 bases are TGTGCCAGCAGCTTCACAGGGGTTGGCTACACCTTC. Amino acid sequence: CASSFTGVGYTF. The full variable domain, with the rest looked up from reference TRBV7-9 and TRBJ1-2, is DTGVSQNPRHKITKRGQNVTFRCDPISEHNRLYWYRQTLGQGPEFLTYFQNEAQLEKSRLLSDRFSAERPKGSFSTLEIQRTEQGDSAMYLCASSFTGVGYTFGSGTRLTVV.

V and J are TRBV10-3 and TRBJ1-2; D is unclear. V shed 2 bases and J shed 3 bases, with 13 bases lying between them. Germline loops: CDR1 ENHRY, CDR2 SYGVKD. This CDR3 comprises 15 residues. CDR3 loop: CAISEGAGVDYGYTF. The CDR3 DNA sequence: TGTGCCATCAGTGAGGGTGCCGGGGTTGACTATGGCTACACCTTC.

The genes are TRBV2 and TRBJ2-5; TRBD1 is a possible D gene (7 bases). The CDR3 spans 16 residues. The V end was cut by 4 bases, the J end by 5 bases, with 20 bases between. The germline V gene encodes CDR1 SNHLY and CDR2 FYNNEI. The CDR3 DNA is TGTGCCAGCAGTGCGGCGCAGGGGGGCCGCCGGGAGACCCAGTACTTC. The encoded protein is CASSAAQGGRRETQYF.

The chain employs TRBV5-6 and TRBJ1-3; D remains unclear. V dropped 0 bases and J dropped 0 bases, with 10 bases sitting between them. The germline CDR1 and CDR2 sequences are SGHDT and YYEEEE. CDR3 size: 16 residues. CDR3 loop: CASSLGPQVSGNTIYF. The CDR3 DNA reads as TGTGCCAGCAGCTTGGGGCCCCAAGTCTCTGGAAACACCATATATTTT.

The V and J genes are TRBV6-6 and TRBJ2-7, with D unresolved. CDR1 and CDR2 (germline): MNHNY, SVGAGI (reference sequence). The CDR3 runs to 14 residues. With 5 bases removed from V and 1 base from J, the gap between germline ends came to 12 bases. The CDR3 bases are TGTGCCAGCAGTCCCTTCCCAGGATCCTACGAGCAGTACTTC. It codes for CASSPFPGSYEQYF.

The chain carries TRBV15 and TRBJ1-4, with D hard to call. The CDR3 runs to 15 residues. V shed 2 bases and J shed 2 bases, with 9 bases lying between them. Germline V gene sequence: CDR1 LNHNV, CDR2 YYDKDF (reference sequence). The CDR3, as DNA: TGTGCCACCAGCAGACAGAGGGTCACTAATGAAAAACTGTTTTTT. Amino acids: CATSRQRVTNEKLFF. Full variable domain (outside the CDR3, taken from reference TRBV15 and TRBJ1-4): DAMVIQNPRYQVTQFGKPVTLSCSQTLNHNVMYWYQQKSSQAPKLLFHYYDKDFNNEADTPDNFQSRRPNTSFCFLDIRSPGLGDTAMYLCATSRQRVTNEKLFFGSGTQLSVL.

The chain uses TRBV5-4 and TRBJ2-2, with TRBD2 matching over 7 bases. Looked up from germline, CDR1 is SGHNT and CDR2 is YYREEE (reference sequence). Trimming at V came to 4 bases and at J to 4 bases, leaving 7 bases not matched to a gene. This CDR3 has 15 amino acids. CDR3 sequence: CASSPGPGGTGELFF. CDR3 sequence (DNA): TGTGCCAGCAGCCCGGGACCGGGGGGCACCGGGGAGCTGTTTTTT.

This rearrangement joins TRBV9 to TRBJ1-3; 8 bases map to TRBD1. This CDR3 region has 20 residues. Germline CDR1 is SGDLS and CDR2 is YYNGEE. V lost 3 bases, J lost 0 bases, and 17 bases stayed unmatched. In DNA form, the CDR3 reads TGTGCCAGCAGCGCGGGACAGGAGGCCTATACTAGATACTCTGGAAACACCATATATTTT. Protein: CASSAGQEAYTRYSGNTIYF.

This sequence joins TRBV5-1 and TRBJ2-7; 8 bases line up with TRBD2. J lost 5 bases, V lost 4 bases, and 11 bases had no gene match. The length of the CDR3 is 15 residues. Germline V CDR1 and CDR2: SGHRS, YFSETQ. DNA for the CDR3: TGCGCCAGCAGCCCCTCCCCCAGCGGGAGAAACGAGCAGTACTTC. This encodes CASSPSPSGRNEQYF.

The chain recombines TRBV27 with TRBJ1-2; TRBD1 matches 7 bases. This CDR3 region has 15 residues. V lost 5 bases, J lost 1 base, and 7 bases stayed unmatched. Germline CDR1 reads MNHEY; CDR2 reads SMNVEV (reference sequence). The CDR3 sequence: CASSLLGQSNYGYTF. The CDR3 DNA is TGTGCCAGCAGTCTCCTGGGACAGAGTAACTATGGCTACACCTTC.

In its sample, this clone was seen a few times. The chain joins TRBV5-1 to TRBJ1-4; TRBD1 matches 9 bases. The length of the CDR3 is 14 residues. V dropped 4 bases and J dropped 8; count of bases not matched to a gene: 6. Germline assignment: CDR1 SGHRS and CDR2 YFSETQ. In nucleotides, the CDR3 is TGCGCCAGCAGCCACCGGGACAGGGACGAAAAACTGTTTTTT. Translating gives CASSHRDRDEKLFF.

This chain connects TRBV28 to TRBJ2-7; TRBD1 agrees at 8 bases. With 3 bases clipped from V and 2 bases from J, the junction kept 12 bases outside the gene matches. The CDR3 has 17 residues. In germline, CDR1 is MDHEN, CDR2 SYDVKM. The CDR3 DNA is TGTGCCAGCAGTTTCCCCCCCGGGACAGGTGGGGCCTACGAGCAGTACTTC. Translation: CASSFPPGTGGAYEQYF.

This chain connects TRBV7-3 to TRBJ2-2, with no clear D. CDR1 and CDR2 from the germline V gene are SGHTA and FQGTGA. Between the trimmed V and J ends, which lost 4 bases and 3 bases, there was a span of 3 bases. The CDR3 loop spans 12 amino acids. In DNA form, the CDR3 reads TGTGCCAGCAGCTCCTACACCGGGGAGCTGTTTTTT. Its protein is CASSSYTGELFF.

The rearrangement joins TRBV10-2 to TRBJ2-7, with 7 bases aligning to TRBD2. Per germline, CDR1 WSHSY and CDR2 SAAADI. There are 16 residues in the CDR3. The J segment lost 2 bases and the V segment lost 2 bases, leaving 9 bases of the junction unmatched. CDR3 sequence reads: CASSEGPSGIAYEQYF. The CDR3 DNA reads as TGCGCCAGCAGTGAGGGCCCTAGCGGAATCGCCTACGAGCAGTACTTC.

The V gene is TRBV9, the J gene TRBJ2-7; TRBD2 might be the D (5 bases). Germline CDR1 SGDLS, CDR2 YYNGEE. The CDR3 runs 14 residues. Trimming took 4 bases from V and 0 from J, leaving 11 bases between them. In DNA form, the CDR3 reads TGTGCCAGCAGCCCCCGGACTGCCTCCTACGAGCAGTACTTC. As protein: CASSPRTASYEQYF. The full variable domain, with the rest looked up from reference TRBV9 and TRBJ2-7, is DSGVTQTPKHLITATGQRVTLRCSPRSGDLSVYWYQQSLDQGLQFLIQYYNGEERAKGNILERFSAQQFPDLHSELNLSSLELGDSALYFCASSPRTASYEQYFGPGTRLTVT.